The 32 T cell receptor beta chains reported below all come from one sample, sequenced in a study of blood T cell repertoires in COVID-19. Assay used: immunoSEQ multiplex PCR; TCRdb lists only in-frame clones, some missing. The table records approximately 220,000 clones, around 85% of them present only once. The sequenced sample consisted of peripheral blood. The receptors come from a woman between 45 and 65 years old with acute or convalescent COVID-19.

The chain uses TRBV3-1 (or the pseudogene TRBV3-2) and TRBJ1-2, with no clear D. Trimming removed 1 base from V and 3 bases from J, with 6 bases in between. This CDR3 contains 13 residues. Germline lookup yields CDR1 LGHDT and CDR2 YNNKEL (reference sequence). This CDR3 reads CASSQGEDYGYTF. DNA for the CDR3: TGTGCCAGCAGCCAAGGAGAGGACTATGGCTACACCTTC.

V and J are TRBV19 and TRBJ2-5; 11 bases match TRBD2. Trimming cost V 10 bases and J 8 bases; bases outside gene matches: 6. CDR1 and CDR2 from the germline V gene are LNHDA and SQIVND (reference sequence). The CDR3 length is 12 residues. The CDR3 region has the DNA TGTGCCACTATTAGCGGGGGGGGTACCCAGTACTTC. The encoded protein is CATISGGGTQYF.

In the case of this clone: This sample also contains other DNA sequences that code for the same CDR3. The rearrangement uses TRBV7-9 and TRBJ1-2, with D tentatively TRBD1 (6 bases). This CDR3 region has 13 residues. Germline-derived CDR1 and CDR2 are SEHNR and FQNEAQ (reference sequence). Trimming left V 5 bases short and J 4 bases short, with 11 bases between. The CDR3 DNA reads TGTGCCAGCAGCCCCGGCAGGGGCTATGGCTACACCTTC. Encoded protein: CASSPGRGYGYTF.

V usage is TRBV7-3 and J usage is TRBJ2-1; the D gene is possibly TRBD2 (7 bases). CDR1 and CDR2 from the germline V gene are SGHTA and FQGTGA. V was cut by 5 bases and J by 6 bases, with 14 bases left in between. The length of the CDR3 is 14 residues. The CDR3 DNA is TGTGCCAGCAGCCGTCTAGGGGGGGTCAATGAGCAGTTCTTC. Amino acids: CASSRLGGVNEQFF.

This clone was counted a single time. The chain couples TRBV21-1 to TRBJ2-7; the table's D call, TRBD1, has no DNA check behind it. TRBV21-1 is designated a pseudogene. The CDR3 is made up of 18 amino acids. CDR3 loop: CASRNMVLPGQGSGEQYF. Here the CDR3 DNA reads TGTGCCAGCAGAAATATGGTTCTGCCGGGACAGGGATCGGGGGAGCAGTACTTC.

This clone was found a few times. V usage is TRBV30 and J usage is TRBJ2-3, with TRBD1 matching 8 bases. The junction had 5 bases not matched to a gene; V was cut back by 3 bases and J by 3 bases. Germline CDR1 reads GTSNPN; CDR2 reads SVGIG (reference sequence). This CDR3 is 14 amino acids long. Here the CDR3 reads CAWSRTGLTDTQYF. CDR3 coding DNA: TGTGCCTGGAGCAGGACAGGGCTGACAGATACGCAGTATTTT.

The V call is TRBV29-1, the J call TRBJ1-2; D ambiguous. The CDR3 sequence is 13 residues long. Germline lookup yields CDR1 SQVTM and CDR2 ANQGSEA. The V end lost 3 bases, the J end lost 0 bases, and 8 bases lay between the germline ends. The CDR3 nucleotides read TGCAGCGTTGATGACACGCCTAACTATGGCTACACCTTC. Translation: CSVDDTPNYGYTF.

The CDR3 DNA reads as TGTGCCAGCAGCTCCGGACAGGGAAGGATCACTGAAGCTTTCTTT. Protein sequence: CASSSGQGRITEAFF. The rearrangement links TRBV7-2 to TRBJ1-1, with TRBD1 matching over 8 bases. Germline values: CDR1 SGHTA, CDR2 FQGNSA. Trimming removed 4 bases from V and 4 bases from J; junction bases left unmatched: 8. The CDR3 has 15 residues.

The CDR3 loop is CASSLSKKKKSATNEKLFF. CDR3 DNA: TGTGCCAGCAGCTTAAGTAAAAAGAAAAAGAGTGCAACTAATGAAAAACTGTTTTTT. This chain links TRBV7-7 with TRBJ1-4; no reliable D call. Germline V CDR1 and CDR2: SSHAT, FNYEAQ (reference sequence). V was pared by 2 bases and J by 0 bases, with 19 bases between. The CDR3 sequence is 19 residues long.

The chain employs TRBV19 and TRBJ1-5; 11 bases fit TRBD1. CDR1 LNHDA and CDR2 SQIVND come from the germline V gene (reference sequence). The CDR3 spans 19 residues. Germline trimming cut 3 bases from V and 2 bases from J; bases unmatched to any gene: 12. The DNA for the CDR3 is TGTGCCAGTAGTATTTCCGGGACAGGGGGAAGGTCCGGCAATCAGCCCCAGCATTTT. This gives the protein CASSISGTGGRSGNQPQHF.

This chain connects TRBV6-5 to TRBJ2-6; D ambiguous. V shed 6 bases and J shed 2 bases, with 8 bases lying between them. The CDR3 runs to 14 residues. Germline V gene lookup returns CDR1 MNHEY and CDR2 SVGAGI. The CDR3 sequence is CASSRVTGANVLTF. The CDR3 DNA follows: TGTGCCAGCAGCCGGGTAACTGGGGCCAACGTCCTGACTTTC.

Here the CDR3 reads CASSQGMGARQETQYF. CDR3 coding DNA: TGCGCCAGCAGCCAAGGAATGGGGGCCCGGCAAGAGACCCAGTACTTC. This chain links TRBV4-1 with TRBJ2-5; a weak D match, TRBD1 (6 bases). Germline V gives CDR1 MGHRA, CDR2 YSYEKL. The CDR3 extends over 16 amino acids. Between the trimmed V and J ends, which lost 1 base and 2 bases, there was a span of 14 bases.

The V call is TRBV12-3 or TRBV12-4, the J call TRBJ2-1; 7 bases line up with TRBD2. CDR3 length equals 13 residues. V lost 4 bases and J lost 8; bases outside the gene matches: 5. The CDR3 bases are TGTGCCAGCAGTTCTCGACTAGCATATGAGCAGTTCTTC. Amino acid sequence: CASSSRLAYEQFF.

This rearrangement joins TRBV6-2 or TRBV6-3 to TRBJ2-5, with 7 bases fitting TRBD2. Germline V gene sequence: CDR1 MNHEY, CDR2 SVGEGT. The trim removed 5 bases at V and 10 bases at J, leaving 4 bases unmatched. This CDR3 comprises 11 residues. This CDR3 is CASSLGEGQYF. CDR3 coding DNA: TGTGCCAGCAGTCTCGGGGAGGGCCAGTACTTC.

The rearrangement links TRBV18 to TRBJ2-7; maybe TRBD1 (6 bases). The CDR3 covers 14 residues. V lost 5 bases and J lost 12, with 23 bases in between. Per the germline V gene, CDR1 is KGHSH and CDR2 is LQKENI. This chain's CDR3 is CASSSGPGDQETYF. DNA for the CDR3: TGTGCCAGCTCATCGGGACCAGGGGATCAGGAGACGTACTTC.

The chain combines TRBV7-9 with TRBJ2-1; D gene uncertain. CDR3 length: 11 amino acids. Germline V gene lookup returns CDR1 SEHNR and CDR2 FQNEAQ (reference sequence). The V gene lost 4 bases and the J gene lost 7 bases, with 5 bases spanning the gap. CDR3 DNA: TGTGCCAGCAGCTCCTTGAATGAGCAGTTCTTC. Translating gives CASSSLNEQFF.

The chain uses TRBV6-2 or TRBV6-3 and TRBJ2-7; weak D call: TRBD1 (5 bases). In germline, CDR1 is MNHEY, CDR2 SVGEGT. The V gene lost 5 bases and the J gene lost 0 bases, with 17 bases spanning the gap. The CDR3 loop spans 16 amino acids. The CDR3 nucleotides are TGTGCCAGCAGTACCCCAGGGCAGGGTGGCTCCTACGAGCAGTACTTC. It codes for CASSTPGQGGSYEQYF.

This clone appeared once. This chain uses TRBV6-5 with TRBJ1-1, with TRBD1 as a possible D gene (5 bases). Germline assignment: CDR1 MNHEY and CDR2 SVGAGI. The V gene lost 4 bases and the J gene lost 10 bases, with 16 bases spanning the gap. The CDR3 extends over 13 amino acids. The CDR3 spells CASSFAGLGGAFF. The DNA of the CDR3 is TGTGCCAGCAGTTTCGCCGGTTTGGGGGGAGCTTTCTTT.

The chain uses TRBV19 and TRBJ2-1; 10 bases are a match to TRBD1. Germline-derived CDR1 and CDR2 are LNHDA and SQIVND (reference sequence). The CDR3 spans 15 residues. V trimming: 6 bases; J trimming: 0 bases; junction bases outside the gene matches: 2. The DNA for the CDR3 is TGTGCCAGTAGGGACAGGGGGAGCTCCTACAATGAGCAGTTCTTC. Amino acids: CASRDRGSSYNEQFF. Based on the CDR3 plus reference TRBV19 and TRBJ2-1, the full variable domain is DGGITQSPKYLFRKEGQNVTLSCEQNLNHDAMYWYRQDPGQGLRLIYYSQIVNDFQKGDIAEGYSVSREKKESFPLTVTSAQKNPTAFYLCASRDRGSSYNEQFFGPGTRLTVL.

This chain joins TRBV19 and TRBJ1-2; D ambiguous. Germline lookup yields CDR1 LNHDA and CDR2 SQIVND (reference sequence). Deletions cut 3 bases from V and 4 bases from J, with 12 bases between. CDR3 length equals 14 residues. The chain's CDR3 is CASSITREGYGYTF. In DNA, the CDR3 is TGTGCCAGTAGTATCACTCGGGAGGGCTATGGCTACACCTTC.

In this sample, this clone turned up a few times. V and J are TRBV2 and TRBJ1-3, with 7 bases that match TRBD1. Looked up from germline, CDR1 is SNHLY and CDR2 is FYNNEI. V trimming: 6 bases; J trimming: 5 bases; junction bases outside the gene matches: 4. The CDR3 covers 13 residues. The CDR3 region is CASRRQGRNTIYF. The CDR3 bases are TGTGCCAGCAGACGACAGGGTAGAAACACCATATATTTT.

The CDR3 loop reads CSVGTGQNTEAFF. In DNA form, the CDR3 reads TGCAGCGTTGGGACTGGTCAAAACACTGAAGCTTTCTTT. The V gene is TRBV29-1, the J gene TRBJ1-1; D call uncertain. Germline V lookup: CDR1 SQVTM, CDR2 ANQGSEA. Trimming stripped 4 bases from V and 2 bases from J, with 11 bases between. CDR3 size: 13 residues.

The chain links TRBV4-3 to TRBJ2-7, with a weak D call TRBD1 (5 bases). The germline V and J ends were trimmed by 1 base and 3 bases, with 13 bases remaining between them. Per the germline V gene, CDR1 is LGHNA and CDR2 is YSLEER. The CDR3 contains 15 residues. CDR3 region: CASSQGWTSLYEQYF. The DNA for the CDR3 is TGCGCCAGCAGCCAAGGTTGGACAAGCCTCTACGAGCAGTACTTC.

V is TRBV9 and J is TRBJ2-1; 14 bases align to TRBD2. Trimming took 0 bases from V and 9 from J; bases not matched to a gene: 5. There are 16 residues in the CDR3. Looked up from germline, CDR1 is SGDLS and CDR2 is YYNGEE. The DNA for the CDR3 is TGTGCCAGCAGCGTAGTAGGACTAGCGGGGGGAGGTGAGCAGTTCTTC. Amino acid sequence: CASSVVGLAGGGEQFF.

This clone was counted once. The chain's CDR3 is CASSLGRLAVLSYNEQFF. As DNA, the CDR3 is TGCGCCAGCAGCTTGGGGAGACTAGCGGTACTCTCCTACAATGAGCAGTTCTTC. The J gene is TRBJ2-1, the V gene TRBV5-1, with TRBD2 identical over 9 bases. The germline CDR1 and CDR2 sequences are SGHRS and YFSETQ. The CDR3 contains 18 residues. Losses at the gene ends were 0 bases for V and 0 bases for J; bases not matched to a gene: 7.

J is TRBJ2-5 and V is TRBV2, with TRBD2 matching over 7 bases. V shed 8 bases, J shed 4 bases, and the junction held 4 bases outside the gene matches. Germline CDR1 and CDR2: SNHLY and FYNNEI. This CDR3 is built from 12 residues. CDR3 protein: CASRGVRETQYF. DNA for the CDR3: TGTGCCAGCCGGGGGGTCCGAGAGACCCAGTACTTC. The full variable domain, its missing parts supplied by reference TRBV2 and TRBJ2-5, is EPEVTQTPSHQVTQMGQEVILRCVPISNHLYFYWYRQILGQKVEFLVSFYNNEISEKSEIFDDQFSVERPDGSNFTLKIRSTKLEDSAMYFCASRGVRETQYFGPGTRLLVL.

V gene TRBV30 combines with J gene TRBJ1-2; TRBD1 is a possible D gene (5 bases). CDR3 length: 15 residues. From germline, CDR1 is GTSNPN and CDR2 SVGIG (reference sequence). Trimming took off 0 bases at V and 2 bases at J, with 13 bases between the two ends. The CDR3 spells CAWSVRGLLNYGYTF. The CDR3, as DNA: TGTGCCTGGAGTGTACGGGGACTGCTAAACTATGGCTACACCTTC.

The chain employs TRBV27 and TRBJ1-4; 9 bases line up with TRBD1. Germline lookup yields CDR1 MNHEY and CDR2 SMNVEV (reference sequence). Trimming at V came to 4 bases and at J to 3 bases, leaving 6 bases not matched to a gene. This CDR3 is 16 amino acids long. The chain's CDR3 is CASSSRQGGPNEKLFF. The CDR3 DNA is TGTGCCAGCAGTTCTAGACAGGGGGGTCCTAATGAAAAACTGTTTTTT.

The gene calls are TRBV30 and TRBJ1-5; D remains unclear. Trimming took 2 bases from V and 8 from J, leaving 13 bases between them. The germline V gene encodes CDR1 GTSNPN and CDR2 SVGIG (reference sequence). This CDR3 contains 13 residues. The DNA for the CDR3 is TGTGCCTGGAGTTCCGAGGCGGGGAAGCCCCAGCATTTT. It is translated as CAWSSEAGKPQHF.

The chain recombines TRBV9 with TRBJ1-1, with D possibly matching TRBD1 (6 bases). The V gene lost 3 bases and the J gene lost 1 base, with 13 bases spanning the gap. This CDR3 has 15 amino acids. The germline CDR1 and CDR2 sequences are SGDLS and YYNGEE. This CDR3 is CASSDTGLKNTEAFF. DNA for the CDR3: TGTGCCAGCAGCGACACAGGGCTTAAGAACACTGAAGCTTTCTTT.

In this sample, this clone turned up once. The chain recombines TRBV7-2 with TRBJ2-3, with 11 bases fitting TRBD2. In germline, CDR1 is SGHTA, CDR2 FQGNSA. CDR3 length: 16 residues. The V and J ends lost 0 bases and 6 bases, in that order; junction bases with no gene match: 5. The CDR3 sequence: CASSLATSGRGDTQYF. CDR3 nucleotide sequence: TGTGCCAGCAGCTTAGCCACTAGCGGGAGAGGCGATACGCAGTATTTT.

The chain is built from TRBV27 and TRBJ1-2, with TRBD1 matching over 7 bases. J gave up 8 bases and V 6 bases, and 15 bases lay outside the gene matches. There are 15 residues in the CDR3. Germline CDR1 reads MNHEY; CDR2 reads SMNVEV (reference sequence). CDR3 in DNA: TGTGCCAGCAGGATGACAGGGCTCGCCGTCATAGGCTACACCTTC. This gives the protein CASRMTGLAVIGYTF.